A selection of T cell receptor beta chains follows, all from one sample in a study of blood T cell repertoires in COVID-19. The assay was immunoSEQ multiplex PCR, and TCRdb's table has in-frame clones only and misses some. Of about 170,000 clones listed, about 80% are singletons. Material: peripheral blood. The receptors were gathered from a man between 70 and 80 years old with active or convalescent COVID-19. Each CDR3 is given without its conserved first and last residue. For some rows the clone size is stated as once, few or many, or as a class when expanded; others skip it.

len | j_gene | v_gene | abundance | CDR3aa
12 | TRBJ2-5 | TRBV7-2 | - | ASSPGGRGETQY
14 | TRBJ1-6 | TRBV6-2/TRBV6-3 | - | ASSYTWGQPNSPLH
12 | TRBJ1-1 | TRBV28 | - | ASSLGQSNTEAF
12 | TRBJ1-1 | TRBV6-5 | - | ASSYIVEDTEAF
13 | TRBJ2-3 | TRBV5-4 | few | ASSRRDRRTDTQY
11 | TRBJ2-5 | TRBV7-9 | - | ASSGLAEETQY
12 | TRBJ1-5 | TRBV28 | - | ASRGEYSNQPQH
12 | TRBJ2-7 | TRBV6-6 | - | ASSYGGGPFEQY
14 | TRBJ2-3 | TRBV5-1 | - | ASSLAERGRTDTQY
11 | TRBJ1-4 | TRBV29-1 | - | SGLGQGGEKLF
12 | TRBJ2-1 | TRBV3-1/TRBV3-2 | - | ASSSGPWDNEQF